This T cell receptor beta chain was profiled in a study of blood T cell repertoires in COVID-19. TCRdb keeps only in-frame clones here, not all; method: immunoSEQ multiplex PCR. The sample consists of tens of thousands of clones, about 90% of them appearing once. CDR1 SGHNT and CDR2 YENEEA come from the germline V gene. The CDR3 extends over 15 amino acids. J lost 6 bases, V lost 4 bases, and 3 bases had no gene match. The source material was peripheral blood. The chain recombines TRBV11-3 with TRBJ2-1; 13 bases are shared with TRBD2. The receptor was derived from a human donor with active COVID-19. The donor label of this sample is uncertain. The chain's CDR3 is CASSSGTSGANEQFF. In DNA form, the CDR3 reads TGTGCCAGCAGCTCAGGGACTAGCGGGGCCAATGAGCAGTTCTTC.